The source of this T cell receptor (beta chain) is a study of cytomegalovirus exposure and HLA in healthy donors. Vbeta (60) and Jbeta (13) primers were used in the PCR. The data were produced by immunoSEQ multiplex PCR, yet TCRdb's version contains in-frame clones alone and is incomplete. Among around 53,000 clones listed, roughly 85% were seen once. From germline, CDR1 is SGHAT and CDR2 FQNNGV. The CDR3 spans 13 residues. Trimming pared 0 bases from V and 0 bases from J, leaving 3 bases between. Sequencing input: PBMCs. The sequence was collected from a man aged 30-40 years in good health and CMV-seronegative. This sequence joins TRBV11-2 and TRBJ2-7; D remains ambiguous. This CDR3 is CASSLDYSYEQYF. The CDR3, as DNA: TGTGCCAGCAGCTTAGACTACTCCTACGAGCAGTACTTC.